The 3 T cell receptor beta chains given below trace back to one sample, sequenced in a study of response to subunit inactivated influenza vaccine. MiXCR, run by TCRdb on the RT-PCR reads, gives a single entry per CDR3 protein. The data hold hundreds of thousands of distinct CDR3 sequences, with 10% to 15% observed a single time. Sample: PBMCs from blood, taken 40 to 50 days after vaccination. These receptors originate from a man between 50 and 59 years old who received an inactivated influenza vaccine.

This clonotype occurred a few times. V and J are TRBV11-2 and TRBJ2-3, with 9 bases that match TRBD2. In germline, CDR1 is SGHAT, CDR2 FQNNGV. The V gene end was trimmed by 4 bases and the J gene end by 4 bases; junction bases not matched to a gene: 15. This CDR3 contains 18 residues. The CDR3 is CASSSPRSAGGPPDTQYF. In DNA, the CDR3 is TGTGCCAGCAGCTCCCCCAGGTCCGCGGGGGGGCCCCCAGATACGCAGTATTTT.

The chain combines TRBV20-1 with TRBJ2-5; possibly TRBD1 for D (6 bases). The CDR3 is 14 residues long. Trimming removed 3 bases at V and 3 bases at J, with 14 bases between. Germline V gene sequence: CDR1 DFQATT, CDR2 SNEGSKA (reference sequence). CDR3 region: CSARSSQGKETQYF. CDR3 DNA sequence: TGCAGTGCTAGGTCCTCCCAGGGGAAAGAGACCCAGTACTTC.

This clonotype has a handful of counts. V and J are TRBV11-2 and TRBJ2-5; D not certain. CDR3 size: 14 residues. V lost 6 bases and J lost 4, with 15 bases in between. The germline gives CDR1 SGHAT, CDR2 FQNNGV. CDR3 region: CASRPPFSLETQYF. The CDR3 nucleotides are TGTGCCAGCAGGCCCCCGTTTTCACTAGAGACCCAGTACTTC.